This TCR beta chain was sequenced during a study of T cells in Graves' hyperthyroidism and ophthalmopathy. Amplification of TCR beta CDR3 regions was performed using RNA transcripts as template. TCR CDR3 underwent first-round RT-PCR with the HTBI primer set. TCRdb re-analysed the multiplex PCR reads in MiXCR, keeping a single row per CDR3 protein. Of hundreds of thousands of distinct CDR3 sequences listed, over 12% are singletons. A remark on this clonotype: One end of the junction is discordant with germline, which a read error may explain.

Germline CDR1 SGHVS, CDR2 FNYEAQ. The CDR3 consists of 15 residues. The TCR originated in a man between 18 and 35 years old with Graves' ophthalmopathy. Sequencing was done on a sample of blood. The gene calls are TRBV7-6 and TRBJ2-4; TRBD2 matches 7 bases. CDR3 bases: TGTGCCAGCGGCTTAGAAGCGGGGACTAAAAACATTCAGTACTTC. This encodes CASGLEAGTKNIQYF.